What follows describes a single T cell receptor (beta chain). Its antigen is undetermined. Other nucleotide sequences in the sample specify the same CDR3. This entry comes from a study of shared clonotypes between healthy human individuals. The table came from immunoSEQ multiplex PCR; TCRdb's copy has only in-frame clones and leaves some out. The data contain approximately 2.3 million clones, 85% to 95% of them singletons. CDR3 length equals 15 residues. The germline V gene has CDR1 SGHRS and CDR2 YFSETQ. V lost 0 bases and J lost 2, with 11 bases in between. Study observations and caveats: The authors sampled blood alone, and tissue repertoires likely differ.

The rearrangement uses TRBV5-1 and TRBJ2-5; D might be TRBD2 (7 bases). The source of this sequence is a man between 18 and 29 years old in good health. Some clones in this sample may be carry-over from other donors' samples. The specimen was naive CD4+ T cells from PBMCs. Subset reported: CD45RA+ positively selected. CDR3 region: CASSLAGGPQETQYF. In DNA form, the CDR3 reads TGCGCCAGCAGCTTGGCCGGGGGGCCACAAGAGACCCAGTACTTC. Filled out from reference TRBV5-1 and TRBJ2-5, the complete variable domain reads KAGVTQTPRYLIKTRGQQVTLSCSPISGHRSVSWYQQTPGQGLQFLFEYFSETQRNKGNFPGRFSGRQFSNSRSEMNVSTLELGDSALYLCASSLAGGPQETQYFGPGTRLLVL.